Shown below are 13 T cell receptor beta chains from a single sample sequenced in a study of regulatory T cells in long-lasting Graves disease. Libraries of TCR beta came from iRepertoire HTBI primers plus Arm-PCR of CDR3 regions. From the multiplex PCR reads, TCRdb called clonotypes with MiXCR, one entry per CDR3 protein. There are about 540,000 distinct CDR3 sequences in the sample; approximately 12% occur only once, and under 10% lies in the top ten. The time point denotes: newly diagnosed GD, antithyroid drugs for less than 3 months. PBMCs provided the RNA from which the TCR library was made. This sample also belongs to another study, concerning T cells in Graves' hyperthyroidism and ophthalmopathy.

Here the sequenced sample was peripheral blood mononuclear cells (PBMCs), taken at new diagnosis, from a patient treated with antithyroid drugs. The source is a man aged 25-40 years with Graves disease.

The chain combines TRBV7-2 with TRBJ2-4, with TRBD2 as a possible D gene (5 bases). This CDR3 has 17 amino acids. The V and J ends lost 7 bases and 4 bases respectively, with 23 bases between them. CDR1 and CDR2 (germline): SGHTA, FQGNSA. CDR3 bases: TGTGCCAGCACCCATGGGCGGGTTAGAACTGGGAAAAACATTCAGTACTTC. Amino acids: CASTHGRVRTGKNIQYF.

This clonotype was detected a few times. This chain connects TRBV27 to TRBJ2-2; 12 nucleotides align to TRBD2. The CDR3 has 14 residues. Germline trimming cut 10 bases from V and 4 bases from J; bases unmatched to any gene: 4. Germline CDR1 and CDR2: MNHEY and SMNVEV (reference sequence). This CDR3 is CATWTSGTTGELFF. DNA for the CDR3: TGTGCCACGTGGACTAGCGGGACCACCGGGGAGCTGTTTTTT.

This clonotype was seen ten or more times. The chain carries TRBV6-2 or TRBV6-3 and TRBJ1-2; no definite D call. Germline-derived CDR1 and CDR2 are MNHEY and SVGEGT. The CDR3 is made up of 14 amino acids. The ends were cut back, 2 bases at V and 6 bases at J, with 13 bases in the middle. CDR3 bases: TGTGCCAGCAGTTACGTTACGGGCGGGAATGGCTACACCTTC. Translation gives CASSYVTGGNGYTF.

This clonotype was detected ten times or more. The gene calls are TRBV12-3 or TRBV12-4 and TRBJ2-3; 11 nucleotides align to TRBD2. The CDR3 extends over 16 amino acids. Trimming at V came to 5 bases and at J to 4 bases, leaving 8 bases not matched to a gene. CDR3 DNA: TGTGCCAGCAGTCGAGAACTAGCGGGAGCAGCAGATACGCAGTATTTT. Amino acids: CASSRELAGAADTQYF.

This clonotype was seen ten or more times. V is TRBV6-5 and J is TRBJ2-7; TRBD2 matches 10 bases. J was trimmed by 5 bases and V by 6 bases; bases with no gene match: 10. This CDR3 is 15 amino acids long. The germline V gene has CDR1 MNHEY and CDR2 SVGAGI. Written as DNA, the CDR3 is TGTGCCAGCAGATACCCTAGCGGGAGCTTCCACGAGCAGTACTTC. Residues: CASRYPSGSFHEQYF.

This clonotype was detected only a few times. No conserved phenylalanine or tryptophan is present at the end of the CDR3, so a read error is the likely explanation. V gene TRBV12-3 or TRBV12-4 combines with J gene TRBJ1-4; D gene ambiguous. The V end lost 4 bases, the J end lost 3 bases, and 9 bases lay between the germline ends. This CDR3 is 14 amino acids long. The CDR3 loop reads CASSSPPANEKLFS. For the CDR3, the DNA is TGTGCCAGCAGTTCACCTCCGGCTAATGAAAAACTGTTTTCT.

This clonotype was seen a single time. This may arise from a read error, as a much more abundant clone is one base away. The chain employs TRBV27 and TRBJ2-1, with D possibly being TRBD1 or TRBD2 (6 bases each). The CDR3 runs to 15 residues. Germline loops: CDR1 MNHEY, CDR2 SMNVEV (reference sequence). CDR3 amino acids: CASSRREPGGNERFF. The CDR3 nucleotides read TGTGCCAGCAGCCGCCGGGAACCCGGGGGCAATGAGCGGTTCTTC.

This clonotype was observed many times. CDR3 region: CAWVRGGGETQYF. CDR3 bases: TGTGCCTGGGTAAGGGGAGGCGGAGAGACCCAGTACTTC. The genes are TRBV30 and TRBJ2-5; a possible D gene is TRBD2 (6 bases). The CDR3 is 13 amino acids. Trimming stripped 5 bases from V and 4 bases from J, with 14 bases between. Germline V gene lookup returns CDR1 GTSNPN and CDR2 SVGIG (reference sequence).

This clonotype has a count of ten or more. This chain joins TRBV15 and TRBJ1-1; D not resolved. Trimming removed 10 bases at V and 5 bases at J, with 17 bases between. This CDR3 is built from 13 residues. The V gene's germline CDR1 is LNHNV and CDR2 YYDKDF (reference sequence). The CDR3 coding sequence is TGTGCCAGCAATCGGGATGTTGGGACTGAAGCTTTCTTT. This gives the protein CASNRDVGTEAFF.

This clonotype was seen many times. The chain has TRBV18 and TRBJ1-5; D may be TRBD1 (6 bases). This CDR3 region has 13 residues. Trimming left V 2 bases short and J 6 bases short, with 8 bases between. Germline V gene lookup returns CDR1 KGHSH and CDR2 LQKENI. The chain's CDR3 is CASSPSGAQPQHF. The CDR3 DNA is TGTGCCAGCTCACCATCAGGGGCTCAGCCCCAGCATTTT.

Ten or more counts support this clonotype. V is TRBV7-9 and J is TRBJ2-5, with 7 nucleotides matching TRBD2. J gave up 3 bases and V 4 bases, and 5 bases lay outside the gene matches. CDR1 is SEHNR, CDR2 FQNEAQ, per germline (reference sequence). This CDR3 contains 14 residues. CDR3 protein: CASSSLGGEETQYF. The CDR3 nucleotides are TGTGCCAGCAGCTCGTTGGGAGGGGAAGAGACCCAGTACTTC. Filled out from reference TRBV7-9 and TRBJ2-5, the complete variable domain reads DTGVSQNPRHKITKRGQNVTFRCDPISEHNRLYWYRQTLGQGPEFLTYFQNEAQLEKSRLLSDRFSAERPKGSFSTLEIQRTEQGDSAMYLCASSSLGGEETQYFGPGTRLLVL.

This clonotype was found many times. This sequence joins TRBV12-3 or TRBV12-4 and TRBJ2-3; possible D gene TRBD2, 6 bases. The CDR3 spans 14 residues. The ends were cut back, 3 bases at V and 2 bases at J, with 9 bases in the middle. CDR3: CASSFGGYTDTQYF. CDR3 in DNA: TGTGCCAGCAGTTTTGGGGGGTACACAGATACGCAGTATTTT.

This clonotype was recorded many times. The chain employs TRBV5-6 and TRBJ1-2; D perhaps matches TRBD1 (6 bases). Per germline, CDR1 SGHDT and CDR2 YYEEEE. The CDR3 loop spans 15 amino acids. V lost 2 bases and J lost 5, with 16 bases in between. The CDR3 spells CASSLRTVGTYGYTF. For the CDR3, the DNA is TGTGCCAGCAGCTTACGGACAGTGGGAACTTATGGCTACACCTTC.